A single sample gave rise to the 9 T cell receptor beta chains below, sequenced in a study of blood T cell repertoires in COVID-19. Only in-frame clones appear in the TCRdb table, and some are missing; sequencing was by immunoSEQ multiplex PCR. The data show under 200,000 clones, roughly 89% seen once. Material: peripheral blood. Receptors were obtained from a man aged 18 to 29 with active or convalescent COVID-19.

The gene calls are TRBV18 and TRBJ1-1; no reliable D call. Germline V gene sequence: CDR1 KGHSH, CDR2 LQKENI. V gave up 5 bases and J gave up 0 bases, with 10 bases separating them. The CDR3 is 14 residues long. The CDR3: CASSSLTVNTEAFF. The CDR3 DNA reads TGTGCCAGCTCATCTCTCACGGTGAACACTGAAGCTTTCTTT.

This clone was seen a single time. This chain links TRBV7-9 with TRBJ1-4, with 9 bases lining up with TRBD1. Germline V lookup: CDR1 SEHNR, CDR2 FQNEAQ (reference sequence). The CDR3 runs to 14 residues. The ends lost 3 bases at V and 8 bases at J; junction bases unmatched: 4. CDR3 DNA: TGTGCCAGCAGCTTTGGGACAGGGAACGAAAAACTGTTTTTT. It codes for CASSFGTGNEKLFF.

This clone was seen a single time. V and J are TRBV6-2 or TRBV6-3 and TRBJ2-7; the match to TRBD1 covers 7 bases. V shed 5 bases, J shed 0 bases, and the junction held 7 bases outside the gene matches. Germline loops: CDR1 MNHEY, CDR2 SVGEGT. The CDR3 has 15 amino acids. For the CDR3, the DNA is TGTGCCAGCAGTCTCAGTTGGGACAGCTCCTACGAGCAGTACTTC. This translates into CASSLSWDSSYEQYF.

The chain carries TRBV28 and TRBJ2-3; TRBD2 agrees at 8 bases. Germline-derived CDR1 and CDR2 are MDHEN and SYDVKM. The CDR3 totals 19 residues. V lost 7 bases to trimming and J lost 2 bases; unmatched junction nucleotides: 20. CDR3 sequence reads: CASNLGGGGPPKNTDTQYF. The DNA of the CDR3 is TGTGCCAGCAATTTGGGAGGCGGGGGGCCACCGAAAAACACAGATACGCAGTATTTT.

V and J are TRBV18 and TRBJ2-1; 7 nucleotides agree with TRBD1. V was pared by 6 bases and J by 0 bases, with 5 bases of the junction left unmatched. The CDR3 extends over 15 amino acids. The germline V gene has CDR1 KGHSH and CDR2 LQKENI. The CDR3 loop reads CASSPGQLSYNEQFF. The CDR3 coding sequence is TGTGCCAGCTCCCCGGGACAGCTCTCCTACAATGAGCAGTTCTTC.

The V call is TRBV5-5, the J call TRBJ2-4, with 7 bases fitting TRBD1. The ends lost 4 bases at V and 3 bases at J; junction bases unmatched: 7. Germline CDR1 and CDR2: SGHKS and YYEKEE (reference sequence). The CDR3 loop spans 15 amino acids. In nucleotides, the CDR3 is TGTGCCAGCAGCCGTGACAGGGACGGCAAAAACATTCAGTACTTC. Encoded protein: CASSRDRDGKNIQYF.

J is TRBJ2-5 and V is TRBV4-1; 12 nucleotides match TRBD2. CDR1 is MGHRA and CDR2 is YSYEKL in the germline V gene. V dropped 0 bases and J dropped 1; count of bases not matched to a gene: 3. The CDR3 covers 17 residues. The CDR3 nucleotides read TGCGCCAGCAGCCAAGACCGACTAGCGGGGGTCCAAGAGACCCAGTACTTC. It is translated as CASSQDRLAGVQETQYF.

The chain is built from TRBV5-8 and TRBJ2-3; D is perhaps TRBD2 (7 bases). V was trimmed by 7 bases and J by 5 bases, leaving 17 bases between them. CDR1 is SGHTS, CDR2 YDEGEE, per germline. This CDR3 contains 14 residues. CDR3 nucleotide sequence: TGTGCCAGCGAGGGGGAGGGCTGGATAGATACGCAGTATTTT. This gives the protein CASEGEGWIDTQYF. Based on the CDR3 plus reference TRBV5-8 and TRBJ2-3, the full variable domain is EAGVTQSPTHLIKTRGQQATLRCSPISGHTSVYWYQQALGLGLQFLLWYDEGEERNRGNFPPRFSGRQFPNYSSELNVNALELEDSALYLCASEGEGWIDTQYFGPGTRLTVL.

This chain joins TRBV19 and TRBJ1-4; unclear D gene. CDR1 and CDR2 from the germline V gene are LNHDA and SQIVND (reference sequence). V lost 5 bases and J 5 bases, leaving 15 bases between the germline ends. The length of the CDR3 is 15 residues. CDR3 loop: CASSSLGRPNEKLFF. CDR3 in DNA: TGTGCCAGTAGTTCGCTGGGGAGACCGAATGAAAAACTGTTTTTT.